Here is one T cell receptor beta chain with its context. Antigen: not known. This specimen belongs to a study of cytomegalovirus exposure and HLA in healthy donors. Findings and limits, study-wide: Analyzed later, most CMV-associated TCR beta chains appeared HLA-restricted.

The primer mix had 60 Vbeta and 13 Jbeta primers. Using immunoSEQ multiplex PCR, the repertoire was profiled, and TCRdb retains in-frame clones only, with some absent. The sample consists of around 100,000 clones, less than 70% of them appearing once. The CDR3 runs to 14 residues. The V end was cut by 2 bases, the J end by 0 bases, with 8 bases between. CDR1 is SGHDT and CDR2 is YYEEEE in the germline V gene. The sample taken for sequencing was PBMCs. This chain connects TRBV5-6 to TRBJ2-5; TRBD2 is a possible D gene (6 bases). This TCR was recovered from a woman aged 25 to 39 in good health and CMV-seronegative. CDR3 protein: CASSLWTNQETQYF. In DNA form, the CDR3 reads TGTGCCAGCAGCTTATGGACTAACCAAGAGACCCAGTACTTC.